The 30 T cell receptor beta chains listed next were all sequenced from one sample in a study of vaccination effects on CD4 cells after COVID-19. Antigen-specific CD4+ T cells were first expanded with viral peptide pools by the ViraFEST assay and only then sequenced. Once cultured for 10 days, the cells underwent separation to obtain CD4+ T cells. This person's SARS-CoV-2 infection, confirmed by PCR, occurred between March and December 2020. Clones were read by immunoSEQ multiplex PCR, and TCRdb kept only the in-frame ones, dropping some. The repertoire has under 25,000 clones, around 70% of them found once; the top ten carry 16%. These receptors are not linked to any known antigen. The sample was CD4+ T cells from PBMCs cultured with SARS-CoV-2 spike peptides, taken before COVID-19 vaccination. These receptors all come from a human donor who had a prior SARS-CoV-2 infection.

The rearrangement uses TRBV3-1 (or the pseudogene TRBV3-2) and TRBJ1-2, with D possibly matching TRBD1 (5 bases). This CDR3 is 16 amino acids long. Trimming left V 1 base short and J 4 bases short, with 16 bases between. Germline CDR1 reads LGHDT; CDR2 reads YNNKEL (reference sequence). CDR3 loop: CASSQADRQNVYGYTF. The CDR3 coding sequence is TGTGCCAGCAGCCAAGCAGACAGACAAAACGTCTATGGCTACACCTTC.

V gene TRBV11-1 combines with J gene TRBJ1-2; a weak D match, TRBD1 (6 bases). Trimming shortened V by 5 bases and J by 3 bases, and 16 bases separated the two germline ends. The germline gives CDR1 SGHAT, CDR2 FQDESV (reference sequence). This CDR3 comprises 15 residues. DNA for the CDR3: TGTGCCAGCAGCAACTTCAGGGGCATTGACTATGGCTACACCTTC. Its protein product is CASSNFRGIDYGYTF.

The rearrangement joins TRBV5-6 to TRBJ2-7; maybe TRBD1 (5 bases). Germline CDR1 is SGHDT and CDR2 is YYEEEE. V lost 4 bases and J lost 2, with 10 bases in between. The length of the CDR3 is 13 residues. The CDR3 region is CASSPGHTYEQYF. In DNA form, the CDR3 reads TGTGCCAGCAGCCCAGGACACACCTACGAGCAGTACTTC.

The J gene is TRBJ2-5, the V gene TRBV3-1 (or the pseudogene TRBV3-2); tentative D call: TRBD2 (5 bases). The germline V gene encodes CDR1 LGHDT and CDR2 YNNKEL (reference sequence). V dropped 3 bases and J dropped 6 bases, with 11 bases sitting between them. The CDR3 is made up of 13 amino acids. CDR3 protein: CASSHHSVQTQYF. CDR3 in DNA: TGTGCCAGCAGCCACCATAGCGTGCAGACCCAGTACTTC.

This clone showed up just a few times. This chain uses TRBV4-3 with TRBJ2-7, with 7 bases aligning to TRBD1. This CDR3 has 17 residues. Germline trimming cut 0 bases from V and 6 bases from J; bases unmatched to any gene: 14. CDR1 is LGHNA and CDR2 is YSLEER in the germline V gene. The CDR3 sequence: CASSQEYGGQVGTEQYF. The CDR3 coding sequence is TGCGCCAGCAGCCAAGAATACGGAGGACAGGTAGGAACCGAGCAGTACTTC.

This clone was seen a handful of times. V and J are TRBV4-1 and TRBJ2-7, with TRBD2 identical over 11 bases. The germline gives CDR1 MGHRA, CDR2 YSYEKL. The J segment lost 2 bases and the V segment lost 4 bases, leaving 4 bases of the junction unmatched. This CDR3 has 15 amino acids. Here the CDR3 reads CASSPRLAGTYEQYF. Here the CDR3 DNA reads TGCGCCAGCAGCCCTCGACTAGCGGGAACCTACGAGCAGTACTTC.

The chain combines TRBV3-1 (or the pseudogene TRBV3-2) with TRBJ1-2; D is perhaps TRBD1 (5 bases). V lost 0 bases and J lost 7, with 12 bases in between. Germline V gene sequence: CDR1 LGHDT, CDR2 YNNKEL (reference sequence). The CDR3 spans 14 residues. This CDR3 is CASSQDRGVSGYTF. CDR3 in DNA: TGTGCCAGCAGCCAAGATAGGGGCGTCAGTGGCTACACCTTC.

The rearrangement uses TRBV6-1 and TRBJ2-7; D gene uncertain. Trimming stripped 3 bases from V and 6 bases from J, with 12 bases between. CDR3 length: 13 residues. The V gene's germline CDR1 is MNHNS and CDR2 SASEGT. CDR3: CASSDQVISEQYF. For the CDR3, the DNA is TGTGCCAGCAGTGACCAGGTGATCAGCGAGCAGTACTTC.

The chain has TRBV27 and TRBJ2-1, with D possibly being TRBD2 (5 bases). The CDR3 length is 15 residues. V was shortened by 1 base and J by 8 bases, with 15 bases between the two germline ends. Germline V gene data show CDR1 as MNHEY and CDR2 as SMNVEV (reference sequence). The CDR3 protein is CASSLFTPTRDEQFF. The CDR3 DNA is TGTGCCAGCAGTTTATTTACCCCCACGCGGGATGAGCAGTTCTTC.

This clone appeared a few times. CDR3 bases: TGTGCCAGCAGCCTAGAGGAAGGCACTGAAGCTTTCTTT. It is translated as CASSLEEGTEAFF. The chain carries TRBV7-9 and TRBJ1-1; D uncertain. Germline-derived CDR1 and CDR2 are SEHNR and FQNEAQ (reference sequence). V shed 5 bases and J shed 4 bases, with 11 bases lying between them. This CDR3 has 13 amino acids.

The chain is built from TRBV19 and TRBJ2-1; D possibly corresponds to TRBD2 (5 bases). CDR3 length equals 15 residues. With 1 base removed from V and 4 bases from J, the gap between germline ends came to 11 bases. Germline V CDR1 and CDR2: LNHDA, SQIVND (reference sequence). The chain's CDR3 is CASSIGLAAYNEQFF. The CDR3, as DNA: TGTGCCAGTAGTATAGGGCTAGCTGCATACAATGAGCAGTTCTTC.

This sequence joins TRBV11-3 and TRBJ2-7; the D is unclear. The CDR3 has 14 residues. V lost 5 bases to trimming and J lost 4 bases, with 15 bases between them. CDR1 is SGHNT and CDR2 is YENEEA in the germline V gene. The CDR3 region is CASSLSLSWYEQYF. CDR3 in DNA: TGTGCCAGCAGCCTCTCACTCAGTTGGTACGAGCAGTACTTC.

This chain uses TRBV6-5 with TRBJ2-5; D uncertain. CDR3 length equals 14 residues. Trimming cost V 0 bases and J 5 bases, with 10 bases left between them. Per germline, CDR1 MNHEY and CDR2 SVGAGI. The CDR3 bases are TGTGCCAGCAGTTACTCGGCAAGGGTGGAGACCCAGTACTTC. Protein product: CASSYSARVETQYF.

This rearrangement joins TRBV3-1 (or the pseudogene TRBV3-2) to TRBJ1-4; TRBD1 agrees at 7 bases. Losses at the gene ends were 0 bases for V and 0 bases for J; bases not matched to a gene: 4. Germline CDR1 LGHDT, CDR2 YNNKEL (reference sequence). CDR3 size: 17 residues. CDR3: CASSQDWQGATNEKLFF. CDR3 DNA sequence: TGTGCCAGCAGCCAAGATTGGCAGGGGGCAACTAATGAAAAACTGTTTTTT.

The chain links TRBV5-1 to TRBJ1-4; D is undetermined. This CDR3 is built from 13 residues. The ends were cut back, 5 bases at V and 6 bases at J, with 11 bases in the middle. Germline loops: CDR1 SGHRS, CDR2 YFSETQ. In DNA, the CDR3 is TGCGCCAGCAGGCGGAAGGAGCATGAAAAACTGTTTTTT. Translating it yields CASRRKEHEKLFF.

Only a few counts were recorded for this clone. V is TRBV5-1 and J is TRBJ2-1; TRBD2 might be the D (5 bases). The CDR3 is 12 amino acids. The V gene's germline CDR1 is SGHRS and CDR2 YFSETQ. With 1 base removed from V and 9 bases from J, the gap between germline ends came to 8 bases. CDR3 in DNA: TGCGCCAGCAGCTTGAGAGGGAGTGAGCAGTTCTTC. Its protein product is CASSLRGSEQFF.

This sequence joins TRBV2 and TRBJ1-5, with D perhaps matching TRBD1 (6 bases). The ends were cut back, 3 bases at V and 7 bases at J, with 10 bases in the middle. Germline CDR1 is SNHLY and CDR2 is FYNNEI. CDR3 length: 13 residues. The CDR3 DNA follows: TGTGCCAGCAGTGAGGGGGGCCCCCAGCCCCAGCATTTT. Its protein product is CASSEGGPQPQHF. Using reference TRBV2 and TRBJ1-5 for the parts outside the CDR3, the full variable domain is EPEVTQTPSHQVTQMGQEVILRCVPISNHLYFYWYRQILGQKVEFLVSFYNNEISEKSEIFDDQFSVERPDGSNFTLKIRSTKLEDSAMYFCASSEGGPQPQHFGDGTRLSIL.

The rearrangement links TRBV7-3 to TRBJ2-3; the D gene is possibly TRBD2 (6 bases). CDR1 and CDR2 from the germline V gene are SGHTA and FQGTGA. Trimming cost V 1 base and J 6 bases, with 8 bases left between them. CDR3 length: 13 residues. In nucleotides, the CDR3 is TGTGCCAGCAGCTTAAGGGGAGGCGATACGCAGTATTTT. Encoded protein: CASSLRGGDTQYF. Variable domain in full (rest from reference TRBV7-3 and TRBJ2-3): GAGVSQTPSNKVTEKGKYVELRCDPISGHTALYWYRQSLGQGPEFLIYFQGTGAADDSGLPNDRFFAVRPEGSVSTLKIQRTERGDSAVYLCASSLRGGDTQYFGPGTRLTVL.

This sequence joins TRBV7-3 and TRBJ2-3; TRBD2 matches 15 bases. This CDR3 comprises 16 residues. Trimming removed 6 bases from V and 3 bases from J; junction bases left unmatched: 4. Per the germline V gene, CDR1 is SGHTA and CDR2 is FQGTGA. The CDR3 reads CASSSGLAGGTDTQYF. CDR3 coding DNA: TGTGCCAGCAGTTCGGGACTAGCGGGAGGTACAGATACGCAGTATTTT. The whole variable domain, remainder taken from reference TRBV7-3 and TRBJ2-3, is GAGVSQTPSNKVTEKGKYVELRCDPISGHTALYWYRQSLGQGPEFLIYFQGTGAADDSGLPNDRFFAVRPEGSVSTLKIQRTERGDSAVYLCASSSGLAGGTDTQYFGPGTRLTVL.

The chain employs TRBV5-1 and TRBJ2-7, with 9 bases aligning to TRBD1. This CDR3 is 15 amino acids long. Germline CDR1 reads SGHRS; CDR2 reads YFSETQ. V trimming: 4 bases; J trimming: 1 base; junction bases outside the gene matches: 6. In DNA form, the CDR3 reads TGCGCCAGCAGCCATCCGGGACAGGGTTCCTACGAGCAGTACTTC. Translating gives CASSHPGQGSYEQYF.

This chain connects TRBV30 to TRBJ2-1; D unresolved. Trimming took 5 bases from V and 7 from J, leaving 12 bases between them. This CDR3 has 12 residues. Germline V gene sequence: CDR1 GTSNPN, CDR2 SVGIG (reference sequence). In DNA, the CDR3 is TGTGCCTGGTCATACGGCTGGAATGAGCAGTTCTTC. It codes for CAWSYGWNEQFF.

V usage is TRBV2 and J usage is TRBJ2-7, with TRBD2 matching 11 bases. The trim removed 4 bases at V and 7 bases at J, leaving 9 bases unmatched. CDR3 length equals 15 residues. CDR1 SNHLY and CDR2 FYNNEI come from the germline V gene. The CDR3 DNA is TGTGCCAGCAGTGTAGGGACTAGCGGCGTCGGGGAGCAGTACTTC. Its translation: CASSVGTSGVGEQYF.

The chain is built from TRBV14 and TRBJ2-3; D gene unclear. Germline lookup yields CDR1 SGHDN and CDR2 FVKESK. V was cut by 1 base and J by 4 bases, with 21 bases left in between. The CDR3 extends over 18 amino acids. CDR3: CASSQVVDWSYSPDTQYF. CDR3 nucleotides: TGTGCCAGCAGCCAAGTCGTAGACTGGTCATATAGCCCAGATACGCAGTATTTT.

DNA of the CDR3: TGTGCCAGCAGCTTCCCGGGGCCCCACCAGCCCCAGCATTTT. Residues: CASSFPGPHQPQHF. The V and J genes are TRBV7-9 and TRBJ1-5, with a tentative D call TRBD1 (5 bases). The CDR3 has 14 residues. Germline V gene sequence: CDR1 SEHNR, CDR2 FQNEAQ (reference sequence). Trimming removed 3 bases from V and 7 bases from J, with 13 bases in between.

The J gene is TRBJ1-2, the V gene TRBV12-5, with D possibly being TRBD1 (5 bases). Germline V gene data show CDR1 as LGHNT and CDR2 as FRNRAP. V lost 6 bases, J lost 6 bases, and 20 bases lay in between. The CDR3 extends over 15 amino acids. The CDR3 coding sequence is TGTGCTAGTGGCCCGACAGTGGTCGACCAAGATGGCTACACCTTC. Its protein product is CASGPTVVDQDGYTF.

The CDR3 DNA reads TGCGCCAGCAGCCCCGGACAGGGAACTTTCCATTCACCCCTCCACTTT. Its protein product is CASSPGQGTFHSPLHF. This rearrangement joins TRBV5-1 to TRBJ1-6; TRBD1 agrees at 8 bases. The CDR3 covers 16 residues. V was clipped by 4 bases and J by 8 bases; unmatched bases: 11. Germline values: CDR1 SGHRS, CDR2 YFSETQ.

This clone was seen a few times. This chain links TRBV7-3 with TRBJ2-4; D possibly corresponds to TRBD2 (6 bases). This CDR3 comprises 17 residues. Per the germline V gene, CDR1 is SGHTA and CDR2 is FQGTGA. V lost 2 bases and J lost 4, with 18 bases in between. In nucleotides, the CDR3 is TGTGCCAGCAGCTTAGACCGGATAGCGGCCTCAAAAAACATTCAGTACTTC. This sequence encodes CASSLDRIAASKNIQYF.

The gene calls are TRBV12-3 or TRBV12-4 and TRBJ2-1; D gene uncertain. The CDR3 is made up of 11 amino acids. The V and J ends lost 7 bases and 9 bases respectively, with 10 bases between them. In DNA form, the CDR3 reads TGTGCCAGCAAGTCAGTTCGTGAGCAGTTCTTC. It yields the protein CASKSVREQFF.

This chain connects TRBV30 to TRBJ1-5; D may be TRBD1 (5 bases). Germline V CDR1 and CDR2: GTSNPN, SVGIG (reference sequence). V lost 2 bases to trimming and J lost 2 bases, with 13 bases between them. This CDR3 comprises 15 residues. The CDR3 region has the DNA TGTGCCTGGAGTCTGGGGGGGTCGGGCAATCAGCCCCAGCATTTT. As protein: CAWSLGGSGNQPQHF.

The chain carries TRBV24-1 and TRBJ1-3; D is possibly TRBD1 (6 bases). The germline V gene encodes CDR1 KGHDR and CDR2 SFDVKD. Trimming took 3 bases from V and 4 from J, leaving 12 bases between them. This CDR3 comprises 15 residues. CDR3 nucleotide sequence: TGTGCCACCAGTGATCCTACAGGGCCAGGAAACACCATATATTTT. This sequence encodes CATSDPTGPGNTIYF.